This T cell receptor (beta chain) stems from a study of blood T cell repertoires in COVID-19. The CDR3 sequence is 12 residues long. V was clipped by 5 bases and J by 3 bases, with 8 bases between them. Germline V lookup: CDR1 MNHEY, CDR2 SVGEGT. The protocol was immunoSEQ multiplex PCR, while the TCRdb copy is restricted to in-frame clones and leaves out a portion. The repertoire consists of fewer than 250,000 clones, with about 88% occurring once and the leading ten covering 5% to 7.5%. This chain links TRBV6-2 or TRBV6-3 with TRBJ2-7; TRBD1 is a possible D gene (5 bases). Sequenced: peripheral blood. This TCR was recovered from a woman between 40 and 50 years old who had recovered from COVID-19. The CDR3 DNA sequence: TGTGCCAGCAGTCAAGGGGTCTACGAGCAGTACTTC. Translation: CASSQGVYEQYF.